This T cell receptor (beta chain) was recorded in a study of cytomegalovirus exposure and HLA in healthy donors. Study details: The same platform was used for the 110 or so validation repertoires as for the roughly 660 first-cohort repertoires, as reported in a later analysis. Study-level points and caveats: The tendency of first-cohort TCR clusters to co-occur in the roughly 130 validation repertoires emerged from a later analysis. Some TCR beta chains (164 of them) were listed as cytomegalovirus-associated.

Profiled with immunoSEQ multiplex PCR; TCRdb holds only in-frame clones, not every one. The table lists approximately 180,000 clones, about nine tenths of them singletons. Concerning this clone: The antigen is undetermined.

This receptor was identified in a man aged 18 to 29 in good health and CMV-seropositive. Sequencing was performed on PBMCs.

The CDR3 spells CASSQNDYGYTF. In DNA form, the CDR3 reads TGTGCCAGCAGCCAAAATGACTATGGCTACACCTTC. The V and J genes are TRBV5-4 and TRBJ1-2; no reliable D call. Germline values: CDR1 SGHNT, CDR2 YYREEE (reference sequence). This CDR3 is 12 amino acids long. The V end was cut by 4 bases, the J end by 3 bases, with 7 bases between.